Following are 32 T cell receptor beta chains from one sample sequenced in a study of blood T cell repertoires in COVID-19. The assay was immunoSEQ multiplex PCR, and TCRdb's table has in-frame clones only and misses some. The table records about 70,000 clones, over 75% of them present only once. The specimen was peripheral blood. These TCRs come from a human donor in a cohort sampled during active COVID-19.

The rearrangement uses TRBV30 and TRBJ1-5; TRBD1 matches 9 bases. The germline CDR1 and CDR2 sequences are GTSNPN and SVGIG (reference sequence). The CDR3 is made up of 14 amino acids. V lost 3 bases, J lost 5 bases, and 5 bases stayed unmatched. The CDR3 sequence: CAWRRTGVDQPQHF. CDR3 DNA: TGTGCCTGGAGGAGGACAGGGGTCGATCAGCCCCAGCATTTT.

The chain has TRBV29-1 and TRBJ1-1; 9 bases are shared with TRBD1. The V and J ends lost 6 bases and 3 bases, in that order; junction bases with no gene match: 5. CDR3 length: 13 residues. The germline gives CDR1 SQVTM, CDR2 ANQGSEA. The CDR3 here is CSVRGTGYTEAFF. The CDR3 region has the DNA TGCAGCGTCAGGGGGACAGGGTACACTGAAGCTTTCTTT.

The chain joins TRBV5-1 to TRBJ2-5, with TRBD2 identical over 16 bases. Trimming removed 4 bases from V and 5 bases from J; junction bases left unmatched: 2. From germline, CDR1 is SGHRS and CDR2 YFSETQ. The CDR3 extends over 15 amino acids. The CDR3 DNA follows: TGCGCCAGCAGCCCGGGACTAGCGGGGGGGGAGACCCAGTACTTC. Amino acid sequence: CASSPGLAGGETQYF.

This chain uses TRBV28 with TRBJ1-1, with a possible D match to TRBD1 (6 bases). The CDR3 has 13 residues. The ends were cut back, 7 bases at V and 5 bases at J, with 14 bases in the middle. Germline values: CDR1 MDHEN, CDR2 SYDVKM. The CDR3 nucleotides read TGTGCCAGCAACGTGCGGGGGCTAACTGAAGCTTTCTTT. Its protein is CASNVRGLTEAFF.

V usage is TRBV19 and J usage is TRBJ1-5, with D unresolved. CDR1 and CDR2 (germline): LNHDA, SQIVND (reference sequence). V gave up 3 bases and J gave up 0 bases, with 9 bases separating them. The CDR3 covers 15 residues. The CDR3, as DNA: TGTGCCAGTAGTATTTCGGAGTATAGCAATCAGCCCCAGCATTTT. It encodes CASSISEYSNQPQHF.

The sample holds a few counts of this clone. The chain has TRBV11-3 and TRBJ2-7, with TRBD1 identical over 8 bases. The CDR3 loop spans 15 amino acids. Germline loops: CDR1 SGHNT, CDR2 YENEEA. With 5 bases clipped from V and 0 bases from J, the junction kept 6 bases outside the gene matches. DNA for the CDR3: TGTGCCAGCAGCACTAGACAGGGGCACTCCTACGAGCAGTACTTC. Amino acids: CASSTRQGHSYEQYF.

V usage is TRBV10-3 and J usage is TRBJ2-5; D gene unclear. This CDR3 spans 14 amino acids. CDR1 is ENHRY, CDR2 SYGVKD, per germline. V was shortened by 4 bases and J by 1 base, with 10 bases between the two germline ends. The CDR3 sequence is CAISAWAPQETQYF. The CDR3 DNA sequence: TGTGCCATCAGTGCGTGGGCCCCCCAAGAGACCCAGTACTTC.

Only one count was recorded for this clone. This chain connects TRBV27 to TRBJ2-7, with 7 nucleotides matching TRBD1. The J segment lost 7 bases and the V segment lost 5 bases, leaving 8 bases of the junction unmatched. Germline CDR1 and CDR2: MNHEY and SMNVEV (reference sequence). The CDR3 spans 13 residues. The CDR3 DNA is TGTGCCAGCAGTCCGACGACAGGGCGTGAGCAGTACTTC. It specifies CASSPTTGREQYF.

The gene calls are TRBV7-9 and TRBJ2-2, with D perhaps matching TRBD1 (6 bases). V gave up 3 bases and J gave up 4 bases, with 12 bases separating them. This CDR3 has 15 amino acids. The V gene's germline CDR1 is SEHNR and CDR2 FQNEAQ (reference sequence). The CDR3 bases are TGTGCCAGCAGCTTCCTACAGGGCGGCACCGGGGAGCTGTTTTTT. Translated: CASSFLQGGTGELFF.

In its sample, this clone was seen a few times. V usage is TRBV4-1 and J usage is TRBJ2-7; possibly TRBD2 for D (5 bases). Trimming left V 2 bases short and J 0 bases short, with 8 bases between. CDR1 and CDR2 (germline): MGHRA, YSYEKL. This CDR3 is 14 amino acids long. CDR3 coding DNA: TGCGCCAGCAGCCAATCCGACTACTCCTACGAGCAGTACTTC. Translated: CASSQSDYSYEQYF.

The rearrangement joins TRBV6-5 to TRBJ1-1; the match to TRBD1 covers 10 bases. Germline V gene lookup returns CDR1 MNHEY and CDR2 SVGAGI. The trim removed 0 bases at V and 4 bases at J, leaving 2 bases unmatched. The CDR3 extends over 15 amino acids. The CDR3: CASSYSRTGGTEAFF. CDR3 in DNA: TGTGCCAGCAGTTACTCGAGGACAGGGGGCACTGAAGCTTTCTTT.

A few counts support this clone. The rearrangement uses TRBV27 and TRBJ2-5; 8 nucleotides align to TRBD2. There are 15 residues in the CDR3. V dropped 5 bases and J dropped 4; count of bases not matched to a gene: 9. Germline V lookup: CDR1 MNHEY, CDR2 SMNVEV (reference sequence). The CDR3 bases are TGTGCCAGCAGTCTTCGGACTAGCCCCTTAGAGACCCAGTACTTC. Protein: CASSLRTSPLETQYF.

Here the CDR3 DNA reads TGTGCCAGCAGCAACGTATTGAAACTAATGAACACTGAAGCTTTCTTT. Translating gives CASSNVLKLMNTEAFF. V usage is TRBV11-2 and J usage is TRBJ1-1; D call uncertain. The CDR3 loop spans 16 amino acids. Trimming removed 5 bases at V and 0 bases at J, with 16 bases between. Per the germline V gene, CDR1 is SGHAT and CDR2 is FQNNGV. The full variable domain, rest sourced from reference TRBV11-2 and TRBJ1-1, is EAGVAQSPRYKIIEKRQSVAFWCNPISGHATLYWYQQILGQGPKLLIQFQNNGVVDDSQLPKDRFSAERLKGVDSTLKIQPAKLEDSAVYLCASSNVLKLMNTEAFFGQGTRLTVV.

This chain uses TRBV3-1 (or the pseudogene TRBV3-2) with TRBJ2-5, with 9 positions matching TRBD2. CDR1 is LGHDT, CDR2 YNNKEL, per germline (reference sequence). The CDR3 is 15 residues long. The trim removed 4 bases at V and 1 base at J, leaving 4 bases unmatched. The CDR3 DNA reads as TGTGCCAGCAGCCGTCAGACTAGCGGCCAAGAGACCCAGTACTTC. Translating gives CASSRQTSGQETQYF.

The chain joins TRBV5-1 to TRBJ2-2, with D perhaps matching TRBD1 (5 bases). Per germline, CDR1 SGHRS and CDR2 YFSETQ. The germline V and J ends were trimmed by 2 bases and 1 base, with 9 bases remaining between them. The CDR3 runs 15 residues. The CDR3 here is CASSLQGQNTGELFF. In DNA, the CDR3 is TGCGCCAGCAGCTTACAAGGACAGAACACCGGGGAGCTGTTTTTT.

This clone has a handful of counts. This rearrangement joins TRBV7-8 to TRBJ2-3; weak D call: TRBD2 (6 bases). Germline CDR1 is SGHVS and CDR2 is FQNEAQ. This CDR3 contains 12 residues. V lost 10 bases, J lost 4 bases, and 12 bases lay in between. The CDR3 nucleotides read TGTGCCACCGGCGGGGCCCCAGATACGCAGTATTTT. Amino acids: CATGGAPDTQYF.

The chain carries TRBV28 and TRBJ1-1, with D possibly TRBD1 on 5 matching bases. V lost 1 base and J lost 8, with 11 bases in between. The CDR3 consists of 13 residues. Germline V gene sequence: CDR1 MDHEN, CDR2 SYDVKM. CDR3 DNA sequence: TGTGCCAGCAGTTTATCGGGCAGGGCCGAAGCTTTCTTT. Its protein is CASSLSGRAEAFF.

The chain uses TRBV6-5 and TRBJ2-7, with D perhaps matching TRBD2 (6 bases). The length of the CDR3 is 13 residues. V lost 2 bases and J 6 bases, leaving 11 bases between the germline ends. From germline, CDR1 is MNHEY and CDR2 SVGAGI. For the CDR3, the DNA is TGTGCCAGCAGTTACCCCACTAGCTCCGAGCAGTACTTC. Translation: CASSYPTSSEQYF.

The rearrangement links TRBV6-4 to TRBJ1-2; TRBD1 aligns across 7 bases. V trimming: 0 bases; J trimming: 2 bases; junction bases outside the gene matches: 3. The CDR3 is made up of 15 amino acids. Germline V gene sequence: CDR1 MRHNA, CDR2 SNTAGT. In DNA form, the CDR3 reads TGTGCCAGCAGTGACTCGAAACAGGGGAACTATGGCTACACCTTC. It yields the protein CASSDSKQGNYGYTF.

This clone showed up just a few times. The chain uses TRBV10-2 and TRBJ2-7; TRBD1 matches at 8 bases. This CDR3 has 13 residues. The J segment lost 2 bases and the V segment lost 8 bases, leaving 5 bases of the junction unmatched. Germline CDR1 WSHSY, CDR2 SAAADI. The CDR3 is CASGGTGTYEQYF. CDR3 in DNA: TGCGCCAGCGGGGGGACAGGCACCTACGAGCAGTACTTC.

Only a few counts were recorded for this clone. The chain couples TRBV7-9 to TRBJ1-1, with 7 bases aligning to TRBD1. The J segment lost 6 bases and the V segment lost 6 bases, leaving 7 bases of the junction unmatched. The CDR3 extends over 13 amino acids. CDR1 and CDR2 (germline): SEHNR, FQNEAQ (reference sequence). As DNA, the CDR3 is TGTGCCAGCAGGCCGGGACAGCCGGCTGAAGCTTTCTTT. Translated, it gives CASRPGQPAEAFF. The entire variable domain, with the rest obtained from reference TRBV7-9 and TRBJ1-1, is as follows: DTGVSQNPRHKITKRGQNVTFRCDPISEHNRLYWYRQTLGQGPEFLTYFQNEAQLEKSRLLSDRFSAERPKGSFSTLEIQRTEQGDSAMYLCASRPGQPAEAFFGQGTRLTVV.

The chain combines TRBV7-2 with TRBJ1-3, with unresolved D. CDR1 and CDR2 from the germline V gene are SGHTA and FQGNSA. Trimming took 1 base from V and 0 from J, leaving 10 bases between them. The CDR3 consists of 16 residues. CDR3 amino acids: CASSLVASFSGNTIYF. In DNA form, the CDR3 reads TGTGCCAGCAGCTTAGTAGCGAGCTTCTCTGGAAACACCATATATTTT.

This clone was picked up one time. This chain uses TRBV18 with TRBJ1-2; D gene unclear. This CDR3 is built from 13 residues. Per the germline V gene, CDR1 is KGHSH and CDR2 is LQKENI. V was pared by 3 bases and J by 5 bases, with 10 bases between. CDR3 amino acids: CASSPSVEYGYTF. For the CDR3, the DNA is TGTGCCAGCTCACCCTCCGTGGAGTATGGCTACACCTTC.

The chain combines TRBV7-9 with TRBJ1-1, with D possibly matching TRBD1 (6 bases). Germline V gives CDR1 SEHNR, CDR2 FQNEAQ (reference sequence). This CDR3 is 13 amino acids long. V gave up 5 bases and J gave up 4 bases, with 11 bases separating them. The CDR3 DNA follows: TGTGCCAGCAGCGAATCACAGGGCACTGAAGCTTTCTTT. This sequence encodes CASSESQGTEAFF.

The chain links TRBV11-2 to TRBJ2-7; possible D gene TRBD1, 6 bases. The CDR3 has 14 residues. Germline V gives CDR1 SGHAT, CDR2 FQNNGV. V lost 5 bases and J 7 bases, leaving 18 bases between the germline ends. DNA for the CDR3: TGTGCCAGCAGCCGTGGGGGCTCCGCGGATGAGCAGTACTTC. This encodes CASSRGGSADEQYF.

CDR3 in amino acids: CASSALLANYGYTF. The CDR3 DNA follows: TGTGCCAGCTCAGCGCTCTTAGCTAACTATGGCTACACCTTC. The V call is TRBV18, the J call TRBJ1-2; D call uncertain. Looked up from germline, CDR1 is KGHSH and CDR2 is LQKENI. Trimming pared 5 bases from V and 0 bases from J, leaving 10 bases between. CDR3 length: 14 amino acids. The whole variable domain, filled in from reference TRBV18 and TRBJ1-2, reads NAGVMQNPRHLVRRRGQEARLRCSPMKGHSHVYWYRQLPEEGLKFMVYLQKENIIDESGMPKERFSAEFPKEGPSILRIQQVVRGDSAAYFCASSALLANYGYTFGSGTRLTVV.

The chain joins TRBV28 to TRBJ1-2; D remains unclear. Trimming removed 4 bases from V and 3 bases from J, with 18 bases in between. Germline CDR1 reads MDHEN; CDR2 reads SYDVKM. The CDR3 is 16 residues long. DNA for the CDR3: TGTGCCAGCAGTTCACTCCTGGAGGGCTTGTACTATGGCTACACCTTC. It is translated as CASSSLLEGLYYGYTF.

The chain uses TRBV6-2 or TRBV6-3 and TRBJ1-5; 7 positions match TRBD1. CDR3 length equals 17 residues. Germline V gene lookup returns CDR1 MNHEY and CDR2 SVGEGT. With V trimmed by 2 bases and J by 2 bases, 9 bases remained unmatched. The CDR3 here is CASSYQPGTAGNQPQHF. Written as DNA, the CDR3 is TGTGCCAGCAGTTACCAGCCCGGGACAGCGGGCAATCAGCCCCAGCATTTT.

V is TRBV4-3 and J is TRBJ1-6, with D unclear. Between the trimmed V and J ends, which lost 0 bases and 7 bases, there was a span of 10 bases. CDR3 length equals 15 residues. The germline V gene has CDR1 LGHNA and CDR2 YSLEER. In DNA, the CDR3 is TGCGCCAGCAGCCAAGATGGGTCGGGGAATTCACCCCTCCACTTT. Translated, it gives CASSQDGSGNSPLHF.

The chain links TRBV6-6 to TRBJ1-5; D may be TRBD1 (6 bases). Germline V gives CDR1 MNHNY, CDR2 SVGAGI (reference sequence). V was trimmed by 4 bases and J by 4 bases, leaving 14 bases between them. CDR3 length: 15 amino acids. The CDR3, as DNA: TGTGCCAGCAGTTCATCAGGGGCGCGGAATCAGCCCCAGCATTTT. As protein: CASSSSGARNQPQHF.

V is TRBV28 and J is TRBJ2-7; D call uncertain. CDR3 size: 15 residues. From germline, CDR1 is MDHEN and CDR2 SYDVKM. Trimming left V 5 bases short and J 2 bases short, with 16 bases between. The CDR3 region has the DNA TGTGCCAGCAGTCCCCCAGGCACCATAACCTACGAGCAGTACTTC. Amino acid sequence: CASSPPGTITYEQYF.

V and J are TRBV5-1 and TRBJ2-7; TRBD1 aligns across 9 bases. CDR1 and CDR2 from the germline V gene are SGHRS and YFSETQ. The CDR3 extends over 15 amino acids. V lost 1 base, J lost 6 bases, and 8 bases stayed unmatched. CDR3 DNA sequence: TGCGCCAGCAGCTTGAGGACAGGGGTGGGCAGCGAGCAGTACTTC. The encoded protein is CASSLRTGVGSEQYF.